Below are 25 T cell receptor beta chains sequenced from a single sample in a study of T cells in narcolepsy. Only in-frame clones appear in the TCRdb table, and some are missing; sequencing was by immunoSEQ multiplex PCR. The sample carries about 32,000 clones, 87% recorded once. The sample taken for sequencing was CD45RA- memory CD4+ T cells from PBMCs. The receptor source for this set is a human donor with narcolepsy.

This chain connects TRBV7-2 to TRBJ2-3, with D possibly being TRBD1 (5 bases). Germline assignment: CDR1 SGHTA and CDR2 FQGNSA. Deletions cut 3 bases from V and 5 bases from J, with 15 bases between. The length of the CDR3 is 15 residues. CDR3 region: CASSFVSKQGDTQYF. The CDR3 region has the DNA TGTGCCAGCAGCTTTGTTAGTAAGCAGGGAGATACGCAGTATTTT.

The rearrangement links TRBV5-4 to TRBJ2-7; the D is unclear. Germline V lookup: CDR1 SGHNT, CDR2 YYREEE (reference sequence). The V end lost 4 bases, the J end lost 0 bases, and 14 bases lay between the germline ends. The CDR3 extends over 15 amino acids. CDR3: CASSNKWQSSYEQYF. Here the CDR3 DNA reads TGTGCCAGCAGCAACAAGTGGCAGTCCTCCTACGAGCAGTACTTC.

CDR3 DNA: TGCAGCGTTGAAGGGCCGGGGGTCACCGGGGAGCTGTTTTTT. Its translation: CSVEGPGVTGELFF. V and J are TRBV29-1 and TRBJ2-2, with D perhaps matching TRBD2 (6 bases). The germline CDR1 and CDR2 sequences are SQVTM and ANQGSEA. The length of the CDR3 is 14 residues. Trimming took off 1 base at V and 4 bases at J, with 10 bases between the two ends.

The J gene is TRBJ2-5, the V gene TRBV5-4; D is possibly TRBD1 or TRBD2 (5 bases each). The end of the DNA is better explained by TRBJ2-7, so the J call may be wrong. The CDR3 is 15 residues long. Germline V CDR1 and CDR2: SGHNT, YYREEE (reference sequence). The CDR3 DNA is TGTGCCAGCAGCTTGGTCGGGGCTCGAAAGTACGAGCAGTACTTC. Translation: CASSLVGARKYEQYF.

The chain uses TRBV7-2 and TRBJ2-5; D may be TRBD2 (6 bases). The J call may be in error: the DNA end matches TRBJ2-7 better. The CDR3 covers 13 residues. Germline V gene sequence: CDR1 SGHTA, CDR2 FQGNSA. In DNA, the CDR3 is TGTGCCAGCAGCTTAGTTAGCGGCTACGAGCAGTACTTC. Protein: CASSLVSGYEQYF.

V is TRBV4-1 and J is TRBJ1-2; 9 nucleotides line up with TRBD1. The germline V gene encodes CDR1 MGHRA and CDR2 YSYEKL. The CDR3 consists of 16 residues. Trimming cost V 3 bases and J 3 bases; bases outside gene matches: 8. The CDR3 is CASSQRDRVEDYGYTF. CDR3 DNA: TGCGCCAGCAGCCAGAGGGACAGGGTGGAGGACTATGGCTACACCTTC.

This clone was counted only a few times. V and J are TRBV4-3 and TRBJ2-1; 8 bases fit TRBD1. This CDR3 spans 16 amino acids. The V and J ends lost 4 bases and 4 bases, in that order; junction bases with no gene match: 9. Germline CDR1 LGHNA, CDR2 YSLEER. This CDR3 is CASSRLPGQEYNEQFF. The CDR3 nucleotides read TGCGCCAGCAGCCGCCTTCCGGGACAGGAATACAATGAGCAGTTCTTC.

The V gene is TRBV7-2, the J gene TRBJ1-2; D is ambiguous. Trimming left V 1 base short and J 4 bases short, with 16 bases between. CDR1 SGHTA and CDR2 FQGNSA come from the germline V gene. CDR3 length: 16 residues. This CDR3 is CASSLDGWASGYGYTF. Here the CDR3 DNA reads TGTGCCAGCAGCTTAGATGGGTGGGCGAGTGGCTATGGCTACACCTTC.

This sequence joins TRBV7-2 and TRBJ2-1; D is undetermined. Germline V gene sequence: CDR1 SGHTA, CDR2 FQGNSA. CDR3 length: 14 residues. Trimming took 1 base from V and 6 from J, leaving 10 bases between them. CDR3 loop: CASSLEAAFNEQFF. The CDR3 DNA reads TGTGCCAGCAGCTTAGAGGCTGCTTTCAATGAGCAGTTCTTC.

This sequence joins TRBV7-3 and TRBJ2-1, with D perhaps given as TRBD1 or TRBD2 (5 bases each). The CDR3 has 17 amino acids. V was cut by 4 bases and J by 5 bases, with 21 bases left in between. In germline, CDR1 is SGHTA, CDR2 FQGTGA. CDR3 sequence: CASSSSGGSRKNNEQFF. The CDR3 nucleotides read TGTGCCAGCAGCTCTTCTGGGGGTAGCAGAAAGAACAATGAGCAGTTCTTC. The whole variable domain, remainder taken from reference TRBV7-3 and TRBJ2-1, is GAGVSQTPSNKVTEKGKYVELRCDPISGHTALYWYRQSLGQGPEFLIYFQGTGAADDSGLPNDRFFAVRPEGSVSTLKIQRTERGDSAVYLCASSSSGGSRKNNEQFFGPGTRLTVL.

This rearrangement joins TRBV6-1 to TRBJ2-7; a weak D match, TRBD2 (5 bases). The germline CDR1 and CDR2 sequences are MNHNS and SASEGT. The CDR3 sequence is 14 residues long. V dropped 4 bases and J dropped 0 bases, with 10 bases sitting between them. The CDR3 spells CASSVAGTSYEQYF. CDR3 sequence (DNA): TGTGCCAGCAGTGTGGCGGGTACCTCCTACGAGCAGTACTTC.

CDR3 protein: CASRLWGKSYQGNTEAFF. The CDR3 bases are TGTGCCAGCAGGTTGTGGGGGAAAAGCTATCAGGGGAACACTGAAGCTTTCTTT. The chain couples TRBV5-4 to TRBJ1-1, with D perhaps matching TRBD1 (5 bases). CDR1 and CDR2 (germline): SGHNT, YYREEE (reference sequence). Deletions cut 5 bases from V and 1 base from J, with 24 bases between. The CDR3 is made up of 18 amino acids.

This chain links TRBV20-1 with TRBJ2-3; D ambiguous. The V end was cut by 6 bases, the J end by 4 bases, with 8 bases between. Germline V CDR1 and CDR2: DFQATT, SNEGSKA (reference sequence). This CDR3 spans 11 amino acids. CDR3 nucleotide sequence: TGCAGTGCAGCATGGCCAGATACGCAGTATTTT. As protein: CSAAWPDTQYF.

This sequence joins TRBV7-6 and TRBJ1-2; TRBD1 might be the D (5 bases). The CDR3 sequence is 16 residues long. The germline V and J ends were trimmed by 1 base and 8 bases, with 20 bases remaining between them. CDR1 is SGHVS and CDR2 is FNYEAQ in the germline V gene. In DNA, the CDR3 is TGTGCCAGCAGCTTAGAGGCGGGGCTTCGCGGACTCGGCTACACCTTC. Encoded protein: CASSLEAGLRGLGYTF.

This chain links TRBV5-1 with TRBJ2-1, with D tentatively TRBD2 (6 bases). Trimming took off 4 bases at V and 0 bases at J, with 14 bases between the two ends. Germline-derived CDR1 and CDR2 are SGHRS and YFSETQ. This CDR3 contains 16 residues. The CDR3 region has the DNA TGCGCCAGCAGCCCGAACGGGGGAGGCTCCTACAATGAGCAGTTCTTC. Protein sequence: CASSPNGGGSYNEQFF.

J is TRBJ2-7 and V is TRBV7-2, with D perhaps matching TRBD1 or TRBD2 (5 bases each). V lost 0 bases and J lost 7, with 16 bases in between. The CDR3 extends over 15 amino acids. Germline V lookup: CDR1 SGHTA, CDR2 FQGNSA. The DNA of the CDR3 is TGTGCCAGCAGCTTAGCGTTGCAGGGTTCGGGGGAGCAGTACTTC. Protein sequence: CASSLALQGSGEQYF.

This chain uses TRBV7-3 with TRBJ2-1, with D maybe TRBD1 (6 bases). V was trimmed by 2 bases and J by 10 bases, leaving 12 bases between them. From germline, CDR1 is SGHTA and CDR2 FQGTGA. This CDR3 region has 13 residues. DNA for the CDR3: TGTGCCAGCAGCTTAGGGAAAGGGACAGAGCAGTTCTTC. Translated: CASSLGKGTEQFF. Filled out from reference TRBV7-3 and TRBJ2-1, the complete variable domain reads GAGVSQTPSNKVTEKGKYVELRCDPISGHTALYWYRQSLGQGPEFLIYFQGTGAADDSGLPNDRFFAVRPEGSVSTLKIQRTERGDSAVYLCASSLGKGTEQFFGPGTRLTVL.

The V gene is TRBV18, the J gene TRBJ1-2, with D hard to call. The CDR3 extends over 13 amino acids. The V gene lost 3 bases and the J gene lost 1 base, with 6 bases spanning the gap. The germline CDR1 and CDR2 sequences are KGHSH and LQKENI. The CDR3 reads CASSPTINYGYTF. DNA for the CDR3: TGTGCCAGCTCACCTACTATTAACTATGGCTACACCTTC. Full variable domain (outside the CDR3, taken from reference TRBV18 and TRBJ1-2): NAGVMQNPRHLVRRRGQEARLRCSPMKGHSHVYWYRQLPEEGLKFMVYLQKENIIDESGMPKERFSAEFPKEGPSILRIQQVVRGDSAAYFCASSPTINYGYTFGSGTRLTVV.

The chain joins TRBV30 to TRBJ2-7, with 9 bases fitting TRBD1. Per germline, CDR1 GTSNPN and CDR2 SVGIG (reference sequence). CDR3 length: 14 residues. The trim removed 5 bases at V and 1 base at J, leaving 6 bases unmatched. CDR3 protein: CAWGGQGKSYEQYF. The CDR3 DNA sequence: TGTGCCTGGGGGGGACAGGGTAAATCCTACGAGCAGTACTTC.

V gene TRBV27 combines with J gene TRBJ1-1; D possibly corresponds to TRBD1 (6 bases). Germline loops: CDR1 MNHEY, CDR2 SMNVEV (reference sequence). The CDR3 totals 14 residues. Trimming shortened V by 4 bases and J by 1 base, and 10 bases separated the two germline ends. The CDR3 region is CASSSPTGNTEAFF. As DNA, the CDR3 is TGTGCCAGCAGTTCCCCGACAGGGAACACTGAAGCTTTCTTT.

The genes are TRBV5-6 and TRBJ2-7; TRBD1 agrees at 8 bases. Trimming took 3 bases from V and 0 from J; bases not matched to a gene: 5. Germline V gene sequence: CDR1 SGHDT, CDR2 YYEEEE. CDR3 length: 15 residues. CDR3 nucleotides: TGTGCCAGCAGCTCTCGGGACAGGCTCTCCTACGAGCAGTACTTC. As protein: CASSSRDRLSYEQYF.

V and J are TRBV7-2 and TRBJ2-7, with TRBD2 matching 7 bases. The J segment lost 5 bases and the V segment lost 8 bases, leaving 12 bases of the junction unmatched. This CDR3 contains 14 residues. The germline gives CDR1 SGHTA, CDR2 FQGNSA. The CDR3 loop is CASVPGAGRNEQYF. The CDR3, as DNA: TGTGCCAGCGTCCCGGGAGCGGGAAGAAACGAGCAGTACTTC.

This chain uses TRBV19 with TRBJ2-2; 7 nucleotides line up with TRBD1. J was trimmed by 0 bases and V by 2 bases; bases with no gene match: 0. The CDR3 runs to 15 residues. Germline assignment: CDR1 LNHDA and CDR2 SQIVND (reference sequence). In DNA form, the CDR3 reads TGTGCCAGTAGTATACAGGGGGCGAACACCGGGGAGCTGTTTTTT. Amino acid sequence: CASSIQGANTGELFF.

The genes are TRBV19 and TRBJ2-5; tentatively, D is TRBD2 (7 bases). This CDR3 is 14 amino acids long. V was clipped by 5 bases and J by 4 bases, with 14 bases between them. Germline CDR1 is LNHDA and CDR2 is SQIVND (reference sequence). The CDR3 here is CASSPTGRGETQYF. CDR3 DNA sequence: TGTGCCAGTAGTCCCACAGGGAGGGGAGAGACCCAGTACTTC. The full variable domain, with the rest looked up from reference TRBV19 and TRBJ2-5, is DGGITQSPKYLFRKEGQNVTLSCEQNLNHDAMYWYRQDPGQGLRLIYYSQIVNDFQKGDIAEGYSVSREKKESFPLTVTSAQKNPTAFYLCASSPTGRGETQYFGPGTRLLVL.

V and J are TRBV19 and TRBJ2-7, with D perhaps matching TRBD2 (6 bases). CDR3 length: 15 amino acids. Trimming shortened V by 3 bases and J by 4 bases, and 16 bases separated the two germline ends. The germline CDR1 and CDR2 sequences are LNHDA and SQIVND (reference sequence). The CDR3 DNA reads TGTGCCAGTAGTATCGCCGGGAGAACGTCTTACGAGCAGTACTTC. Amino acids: CASSIAGRTSYEQYF.